The clone carrying this T cell receptor beta chain was recorded once. This sample was included in a study of blood T cell repertoires in COVID-19. The V gene end was trimmed by 6 bases and the J gene end by 3 bases; junction bases not matched to a gene: 12. This CDR3 spans 18 amino acids. CDR1 is MDHEN, CDR2 SYDVKM, per germline. TCRdb keeps only in-frame clones here, not all; method: immunoSEQ multiplex PCR. The data show roughly 180,000 clones, roughly 85% seen once. The V and J genes are TRBV28 and TRBJ2-1; 12 bases line up with TRBD2. The sample comprised peripheral blood. This TCR derives from a woman in her 30s with acute or convalescent COVID-19. CDR3 sequence: CASRATSGSAQGYNEQFF. Here the CDR3 DNA reads TGTGCCAGCAGGGCGACTAGCGGGAGTGCACAGGGCTACAATGAGCAGTTCTTC.